These T cell receptor beta chains were read from a single sample in a study of T cell repertoires in cytomegalovirus infection. MiXCR, run by TCRdb on the reads, gives a single entry per CDR3 protein. This table holds 740,000 or so distinct CDR3 sequences, under 40% found once. The sample taken for sequencing was PBMCs. These receptors were obtained from a human donor in good health (CMV status not recorded). Some clones in this sample may be carry-over from other donors' samples. CDR3s leave out the opening cysteine and the closing phenylalanine or tryptophan. A D gene is named only where the DNA matches it firmly.

d_call: .
v_call: TRBV23-1
cdr3_aa: ASSQSFGRGGKNIQY

d_call: .
v_call: TRBV7-3
cdr3_aa: ASSLTVRGPTFDGYT

d_call: .
v_call: TRBV18
cdr3_aa: ASSPPAGLNTEAF

d_call: .
v_call: TRBV5-7
cdr3_aa: ASSFGARLDEQF

d_call: .
v_call: TRBV2
cdr3_aa: ASWDGSNEQF

d_call: .
v_call: TRBV20-1
cdr3_aa: SAGLLGRGTEAF

d_call: TRBD1
v_call: TRBV19
cdr3_aa: ASSRGQGANSNQPQH

d_call: TRBD2
v_call: TRBV7-2
cdr3_aa: ASSLLAGGQGTRELF

d_call: TRBD2
v_call: TRBV20-1
cdr3_aa: SARVPSGRLDTQY

d_call: TRBD2
v_call: TRBV19
cdr3_aa: ASSTLAGVDIQY

d_call: TRBD2
v_call: TRBV5-4
cdr3_aa: ASSQLSGRNTGELF

d_call: TRBD1
v_call: TRBV6-5
cdr3_aa: ASSSKQGNSNSPLH

d_call: TRBD2
v_call: TRBV5-1
cdr3_aa: ASSYGRGVNTGELF

d_call: .
v_call: TRBV12-3/TRBV12-4
cdr3_aa: ASSLLGRNYGYT

d_call: .
v_call: TRBV7-2
cdr3_aa: ASSFERNYGYT

d_call: TRBD2
v_call: TRBV6-5
cdr3_aa: ASSQVGGIGELF

d_call: TRBD2
v_call: TRBV20-1
cdr3_aa: SASSGRAETQY

d_call: TRBD1
v_call: TRBV7-8
cdr3_aa: ASTPTGGDYEQY

d_call: TRBD2
v_call: TRBV4-1
cdr3_aa: ASSQSSGGSTDTQY

d_call: .
v_call: TRBV12-3/TRBV12-4
cdr3_aa: ASSADGQETQY